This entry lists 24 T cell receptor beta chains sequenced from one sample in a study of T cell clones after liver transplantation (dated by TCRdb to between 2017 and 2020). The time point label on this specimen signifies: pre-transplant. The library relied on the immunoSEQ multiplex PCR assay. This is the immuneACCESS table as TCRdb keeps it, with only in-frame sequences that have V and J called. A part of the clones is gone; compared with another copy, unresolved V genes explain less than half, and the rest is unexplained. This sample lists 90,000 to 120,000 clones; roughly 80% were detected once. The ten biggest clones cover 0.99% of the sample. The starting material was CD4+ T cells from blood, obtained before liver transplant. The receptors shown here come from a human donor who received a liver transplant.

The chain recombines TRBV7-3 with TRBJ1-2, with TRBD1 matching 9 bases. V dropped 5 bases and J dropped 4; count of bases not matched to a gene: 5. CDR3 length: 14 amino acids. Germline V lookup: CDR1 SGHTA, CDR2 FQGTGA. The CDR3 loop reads CASSGGTGTYGYTF. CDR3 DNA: TGTGCCAGCAGCGGTGGGACAGGGACCTATGGCTACACCTTC.

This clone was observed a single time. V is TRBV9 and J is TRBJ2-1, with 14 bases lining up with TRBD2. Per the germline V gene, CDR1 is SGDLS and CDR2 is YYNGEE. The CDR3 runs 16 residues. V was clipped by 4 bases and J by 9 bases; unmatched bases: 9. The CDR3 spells CASSFSTSGRAGEQFF. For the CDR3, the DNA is TGTGCCAGCAGCTTCTCGACTAGCGGGAGGGCCGGTGAGCAGTTCTTC.

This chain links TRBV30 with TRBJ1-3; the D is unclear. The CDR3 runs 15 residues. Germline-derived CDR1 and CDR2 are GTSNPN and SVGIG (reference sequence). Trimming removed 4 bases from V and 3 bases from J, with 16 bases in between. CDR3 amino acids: CAWMVGSGGGNTIYF. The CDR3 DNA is TGTGCCTGGATGGTGGGGTCTGGAGGTGGAAACACCATATATTTT.

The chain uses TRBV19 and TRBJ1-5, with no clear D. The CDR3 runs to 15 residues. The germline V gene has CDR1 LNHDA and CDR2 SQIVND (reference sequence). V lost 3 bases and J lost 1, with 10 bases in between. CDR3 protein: CASSMGIGSNQPQHF. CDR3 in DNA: TGTGCCAGTAGTATGGGTATTGGGAGCAATCAGCCCCAGCATTTT. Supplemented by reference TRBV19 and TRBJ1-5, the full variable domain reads DGGITQSPKYLFRKEGQNVTLSCEQNLNHDAMYWYRQDPGQGLRLIYYSQIVNDFQKGDIAEGYSVSREKKESFPLTVTSAQKNPTAFYLCASSMGIGSNQPQHFGDGTRLSIL.

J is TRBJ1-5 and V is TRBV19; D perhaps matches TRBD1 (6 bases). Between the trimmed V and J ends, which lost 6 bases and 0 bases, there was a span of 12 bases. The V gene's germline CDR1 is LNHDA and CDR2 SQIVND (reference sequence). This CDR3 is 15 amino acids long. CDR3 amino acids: CASREQGLSNQPQHF. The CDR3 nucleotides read TGTGCCAGTAGGGAACAGGGCCTTAGCAATCAGCCCCAGCATTTT.

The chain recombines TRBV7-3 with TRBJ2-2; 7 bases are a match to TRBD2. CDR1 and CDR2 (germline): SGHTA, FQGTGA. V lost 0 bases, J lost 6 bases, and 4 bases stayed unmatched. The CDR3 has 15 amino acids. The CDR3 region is CASSLTGTNPGELFF. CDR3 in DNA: TGTGCCAGCAGCTTAACTGGGACTAATCCCGGGGAGCTGTTTTTT.

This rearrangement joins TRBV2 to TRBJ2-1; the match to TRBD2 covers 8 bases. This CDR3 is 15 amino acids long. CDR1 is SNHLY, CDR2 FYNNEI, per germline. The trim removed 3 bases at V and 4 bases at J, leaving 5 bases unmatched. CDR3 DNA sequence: TGTGCCAGCAGTGATCGGTCTAGCGGGTACAATGAGCAGTTCTTC. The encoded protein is CASSDRSSGYNEQFF.

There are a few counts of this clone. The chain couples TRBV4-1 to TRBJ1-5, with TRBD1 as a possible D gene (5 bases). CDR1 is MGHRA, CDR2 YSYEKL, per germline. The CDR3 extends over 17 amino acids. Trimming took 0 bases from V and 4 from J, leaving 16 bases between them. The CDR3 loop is CASSQEIAGPLNQPQHF. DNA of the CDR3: TGCGCCAGCAGCCAAGAGATCGCAGGGCCGCTTAATCAGCCCCAGCATTTT.

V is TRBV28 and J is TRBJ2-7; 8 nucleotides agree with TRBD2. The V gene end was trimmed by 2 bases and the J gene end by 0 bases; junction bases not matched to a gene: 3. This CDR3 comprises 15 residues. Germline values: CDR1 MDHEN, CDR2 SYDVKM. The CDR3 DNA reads TGTGCCAGCAGTTTAGGGACTAGTGGCTCCTACGAGCAGTACTTC. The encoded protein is CASSLGTSGSYEQYF.

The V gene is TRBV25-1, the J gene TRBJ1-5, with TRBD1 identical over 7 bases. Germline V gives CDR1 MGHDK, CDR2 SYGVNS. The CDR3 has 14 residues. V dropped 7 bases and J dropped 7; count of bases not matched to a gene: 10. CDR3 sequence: CASIPRQGNQPQHF. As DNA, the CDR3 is TGTGCCAGCATTCCAAGACAGGGAAACCAGCCCCAGCATTTT.

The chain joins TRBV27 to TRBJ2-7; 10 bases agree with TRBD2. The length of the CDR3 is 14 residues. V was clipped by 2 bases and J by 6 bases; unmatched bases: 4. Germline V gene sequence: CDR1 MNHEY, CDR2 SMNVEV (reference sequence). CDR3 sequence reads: CASSLVLAGAEQYF. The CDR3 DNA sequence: TGTGCCAGCAGTTTAGTCCTAGCGGGAGCCGAGCAGTACTTC.

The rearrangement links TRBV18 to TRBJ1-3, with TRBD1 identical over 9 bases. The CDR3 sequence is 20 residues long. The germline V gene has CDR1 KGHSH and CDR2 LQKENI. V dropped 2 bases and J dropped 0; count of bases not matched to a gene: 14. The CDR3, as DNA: TGTGCCAGCTCACCAATGCGGACAGGGGACTCGCACAACTCTGGAAACACCATATATTTT. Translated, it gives CASSPMRTGDSHNSGNTIYF.

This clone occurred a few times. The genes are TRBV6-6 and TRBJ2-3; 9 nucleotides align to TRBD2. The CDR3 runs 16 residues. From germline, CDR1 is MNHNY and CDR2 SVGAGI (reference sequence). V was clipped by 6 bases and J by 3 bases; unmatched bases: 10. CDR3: CASRSMGSGGTDTQYF. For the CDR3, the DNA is TGTGCCAGCAGGTCCATGGGGAGCGGGGGGACAGATACGCAGTATTTT.

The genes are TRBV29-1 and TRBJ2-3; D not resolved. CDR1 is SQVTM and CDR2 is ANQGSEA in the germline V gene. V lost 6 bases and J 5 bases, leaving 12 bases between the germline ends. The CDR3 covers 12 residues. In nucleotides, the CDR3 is TGCAGCGTAATGAGCATCAGAGATACGCAGTATTTT. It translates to CSVMSIRDTQYF.

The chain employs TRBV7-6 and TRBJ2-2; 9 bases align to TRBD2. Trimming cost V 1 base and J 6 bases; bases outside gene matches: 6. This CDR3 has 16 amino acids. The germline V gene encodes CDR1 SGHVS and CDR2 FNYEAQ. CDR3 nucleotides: TGTGCCAGCAGCTTAGATGTTAGCGGGAGCTCCGGGGAGCTGTTTTTT. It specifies CASSLDVSGSSGELFF.

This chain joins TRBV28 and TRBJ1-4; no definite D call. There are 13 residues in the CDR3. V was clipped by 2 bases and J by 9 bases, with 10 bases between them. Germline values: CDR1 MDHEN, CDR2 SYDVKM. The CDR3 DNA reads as TGTGCCAGCAGTTTAGGAGGGAACCAAAAACTGTTTTTT. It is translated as CASSLGGNQKLFF.

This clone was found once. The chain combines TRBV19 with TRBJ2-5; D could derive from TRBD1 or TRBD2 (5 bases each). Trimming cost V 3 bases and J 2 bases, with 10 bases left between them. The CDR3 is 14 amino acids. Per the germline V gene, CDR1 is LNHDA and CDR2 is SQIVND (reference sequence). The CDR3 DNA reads TGTGCCAGTAGTATCCGGTGGGGGCAAGAGACCCAGTACTTC. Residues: CASSIRWGQETQYF.

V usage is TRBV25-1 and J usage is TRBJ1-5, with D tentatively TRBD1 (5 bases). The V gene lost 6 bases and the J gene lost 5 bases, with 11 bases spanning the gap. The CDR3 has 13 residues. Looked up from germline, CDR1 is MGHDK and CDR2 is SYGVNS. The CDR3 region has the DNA TGTGCCAGCAGGGGGGACGCTTATCAGCCCCAGCATTTT. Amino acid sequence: CASRGDAYQPQHF.

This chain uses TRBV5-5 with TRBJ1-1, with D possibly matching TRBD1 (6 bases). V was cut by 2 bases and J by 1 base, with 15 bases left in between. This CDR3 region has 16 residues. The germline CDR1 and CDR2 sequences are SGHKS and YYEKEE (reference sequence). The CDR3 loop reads CASSFRADSPNTEAFF. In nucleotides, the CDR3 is TGTGCCAGCAGCTTTAGGGCGGACAGCCCGAACACTGAAGCTTTCTTT.

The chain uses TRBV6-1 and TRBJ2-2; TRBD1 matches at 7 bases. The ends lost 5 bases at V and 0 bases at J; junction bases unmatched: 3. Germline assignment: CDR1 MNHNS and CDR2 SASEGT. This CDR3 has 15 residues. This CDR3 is CASSRDRPNTGELFF. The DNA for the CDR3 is TGTGCCAGCAGTAGGGACAGACCGAACACCGGGGAGCTGTTTTTT.

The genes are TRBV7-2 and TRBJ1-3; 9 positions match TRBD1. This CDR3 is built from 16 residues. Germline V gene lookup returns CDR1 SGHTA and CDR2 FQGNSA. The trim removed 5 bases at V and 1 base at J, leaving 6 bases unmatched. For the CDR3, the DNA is TGTGCCAGCAGCCCCATAGACAGGGGGTCTGGAAACACCATATATTTT. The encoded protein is CASSPIDRGSGNTIYF.

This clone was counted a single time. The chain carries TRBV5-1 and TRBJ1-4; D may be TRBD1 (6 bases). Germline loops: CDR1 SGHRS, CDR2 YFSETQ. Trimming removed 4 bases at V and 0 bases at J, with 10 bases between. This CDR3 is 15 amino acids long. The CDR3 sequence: CASSPTGATNEKLFF. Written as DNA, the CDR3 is TGCGCCAGCAGCCCGACAGGCGCAACTAATGAAAAACTGTTTTTT.

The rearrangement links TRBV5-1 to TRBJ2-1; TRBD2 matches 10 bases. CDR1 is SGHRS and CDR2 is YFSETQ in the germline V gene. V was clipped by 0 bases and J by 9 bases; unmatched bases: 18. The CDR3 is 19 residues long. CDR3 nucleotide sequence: TGCGCCAGCAGCTTGGTTGGGACTAGCGAGGGAAGAGATAGCAGTGAGCAGTTCTTC. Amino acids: CASSLVGTSEGRDSSEQFF.

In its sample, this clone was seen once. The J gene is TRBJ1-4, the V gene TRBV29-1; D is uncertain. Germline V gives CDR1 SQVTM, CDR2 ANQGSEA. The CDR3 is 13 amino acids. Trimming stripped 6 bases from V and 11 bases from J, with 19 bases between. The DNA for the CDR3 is TGCAGCGTCCTAAAAGCACATTCCGGGAAACTGTTTTTT. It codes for CSVLKAHSGKLFF.